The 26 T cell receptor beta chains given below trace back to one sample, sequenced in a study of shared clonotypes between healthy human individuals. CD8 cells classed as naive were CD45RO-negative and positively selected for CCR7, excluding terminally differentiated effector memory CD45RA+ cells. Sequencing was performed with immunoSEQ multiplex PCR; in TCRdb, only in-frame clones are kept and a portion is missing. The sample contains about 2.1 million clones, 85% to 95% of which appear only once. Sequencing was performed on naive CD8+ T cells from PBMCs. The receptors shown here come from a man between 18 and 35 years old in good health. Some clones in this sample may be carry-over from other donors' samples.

CDR3 protein: CASSLGSPVLNEQFF. The CDR3 bases are TGCGCCAGCAGCTTGGGGTCTCCAGTCCTTAATGAGCAGTTCTTC. V usage is TRBV5-1 and J usage is TRBJ2-1; D unclear. Per the germline V gene, CDR1 is SGHRS and CDR2 is YFSETQ. The CDR3 loop spans 15 amino acids. Trimming pared 0 bases from V and 7 bases from J, leaving 14 bases between.

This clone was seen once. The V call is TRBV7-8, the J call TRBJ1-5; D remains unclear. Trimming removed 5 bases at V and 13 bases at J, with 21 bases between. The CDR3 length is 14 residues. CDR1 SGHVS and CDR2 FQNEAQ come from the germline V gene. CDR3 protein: CASSTKPVAERQHF. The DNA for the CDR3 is TGTGCCAGCAGCACAAAACCGGTGGCTGAACGACAGCATTTT.

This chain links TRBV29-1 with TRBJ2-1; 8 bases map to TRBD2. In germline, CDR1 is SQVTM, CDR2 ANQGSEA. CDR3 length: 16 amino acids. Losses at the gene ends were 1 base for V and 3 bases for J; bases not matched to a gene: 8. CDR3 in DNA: TGCAGCGTTGAAGGAAAGACTAGCGAGAACTACAATGAGCAGTTCTTC. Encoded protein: CSVEGKTSENYNEQFF.

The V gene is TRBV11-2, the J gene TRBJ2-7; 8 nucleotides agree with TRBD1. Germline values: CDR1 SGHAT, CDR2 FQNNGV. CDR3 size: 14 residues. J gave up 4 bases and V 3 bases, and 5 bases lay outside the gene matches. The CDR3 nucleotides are TGTGCCAGCAGCTTTCCCACAGGGGGTTACGAGCAGTACTTC. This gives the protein CASSFPTGGYEQYF.

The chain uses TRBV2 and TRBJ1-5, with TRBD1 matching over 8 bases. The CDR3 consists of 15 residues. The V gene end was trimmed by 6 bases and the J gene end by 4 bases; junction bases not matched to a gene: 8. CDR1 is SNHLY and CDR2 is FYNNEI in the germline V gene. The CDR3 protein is CASRSGQGLNQPQHF. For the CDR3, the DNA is TGTGCCAGCAGGAGTGGACAGGGACTAAATCAGCCCCAGCATTTT.

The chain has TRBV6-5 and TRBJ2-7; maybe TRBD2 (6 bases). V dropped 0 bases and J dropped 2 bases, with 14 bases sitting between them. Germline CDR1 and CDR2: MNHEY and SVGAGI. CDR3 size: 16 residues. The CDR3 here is CASSYSSNGLTYEQYF. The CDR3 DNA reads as TGTGCCAGCAGTTACTCATCCAACGGACTAACCTACGAGCAGTACTTC.

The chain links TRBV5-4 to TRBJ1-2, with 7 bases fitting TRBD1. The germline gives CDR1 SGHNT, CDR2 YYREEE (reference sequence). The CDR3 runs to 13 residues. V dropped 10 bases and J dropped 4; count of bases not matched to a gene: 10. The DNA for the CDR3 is TGTGCCTCATCGGGACAGAACTTCTATGGCTACACCTTC. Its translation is CASSGQNFYGYTF.

CDR3 residues: CASSVSWGASGYNEQFF. In DNA, the CDR3 is TGTGCCAGCAGCGTAAGCTGGGGGGCTAGCGGATACAATGAGCAGTTCTTC. The rearrangement uses TRBV9 and TRBJ2-1, with a weak D call TRBD2 (7 bases). Germline-derived CDR1 and CDR2 are SGDLS and YYNGEE. The CDR3 has 17 residues. V was trimmed by 1 base and J by 4 bases, leaving 18 bases between them.

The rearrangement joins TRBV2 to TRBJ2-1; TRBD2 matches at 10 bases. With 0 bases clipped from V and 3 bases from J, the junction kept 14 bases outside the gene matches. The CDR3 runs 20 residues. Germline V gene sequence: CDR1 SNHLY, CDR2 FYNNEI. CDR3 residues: CASSEAVLAGRSSGYNEQFF. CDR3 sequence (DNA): TGTGCCAGCAGTGAAGCCGTACTAGCGGGACGATCTTCGGGCTACAATGAGCAGTTCTTC.

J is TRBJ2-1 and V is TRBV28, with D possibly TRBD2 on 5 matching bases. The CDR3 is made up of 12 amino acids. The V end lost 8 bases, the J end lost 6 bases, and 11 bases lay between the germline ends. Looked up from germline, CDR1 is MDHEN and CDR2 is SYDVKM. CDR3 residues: CASRTAGNEQFF. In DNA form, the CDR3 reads TGTGCCAGCCGGACGGCGGGCAATGAGCAGTTCTTC.

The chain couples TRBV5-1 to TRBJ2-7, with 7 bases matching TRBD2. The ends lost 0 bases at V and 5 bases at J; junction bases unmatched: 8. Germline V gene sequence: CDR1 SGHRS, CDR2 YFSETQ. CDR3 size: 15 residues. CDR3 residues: CASSLVARETNEQYF. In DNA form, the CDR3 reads TGCGCCAGCAGCTTGGTGGCGCGGGAGACAAACGAGCAGTACTTC.

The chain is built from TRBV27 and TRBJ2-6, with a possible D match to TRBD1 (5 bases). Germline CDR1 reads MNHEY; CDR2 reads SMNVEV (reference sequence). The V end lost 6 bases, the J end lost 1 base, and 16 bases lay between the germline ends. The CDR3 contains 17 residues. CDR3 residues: CASSLPRTLSGANVLTF. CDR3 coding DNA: TGTGCCAGCAGCCTACCTAGGACACTGTCTGGGGCCAACGTCCTGACTTTC. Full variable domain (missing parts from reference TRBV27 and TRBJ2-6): EAQVTQNPRYLITVTGKKLTVTCSQNMNHEYMSWYRQDPGLGLRQIYYSMNVEVTDKGDVPEGYKVSRKEKRNFPLILESPSPNQTSLYFCASSLPRTLSGANVLTFGAGSRLTVL.

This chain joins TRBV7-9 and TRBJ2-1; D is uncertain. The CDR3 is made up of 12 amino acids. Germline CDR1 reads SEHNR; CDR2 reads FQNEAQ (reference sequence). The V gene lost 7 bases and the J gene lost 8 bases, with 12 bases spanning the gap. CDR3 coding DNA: TGTGCCAGCACCTCCCTTTATCATGAGCAGTTCTTC. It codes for CASTSLYHEQFF.

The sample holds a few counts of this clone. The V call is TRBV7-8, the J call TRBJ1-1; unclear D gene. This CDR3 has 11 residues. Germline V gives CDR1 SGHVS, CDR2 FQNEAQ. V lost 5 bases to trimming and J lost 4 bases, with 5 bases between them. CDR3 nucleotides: TGTGCCAGCAGCCCGCCCACTGAAGCTTTCTTT. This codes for CASSPPTEAFF.

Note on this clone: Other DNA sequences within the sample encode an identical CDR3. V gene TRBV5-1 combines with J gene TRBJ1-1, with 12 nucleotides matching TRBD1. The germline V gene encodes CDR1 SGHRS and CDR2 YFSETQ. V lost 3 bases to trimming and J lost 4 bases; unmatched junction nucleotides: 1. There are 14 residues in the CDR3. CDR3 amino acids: CASSWGQGATEAFF. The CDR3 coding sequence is TGCGCCAGCAGCTGGGGACAGGGGGCCACTGAAGCTTTCTTT.

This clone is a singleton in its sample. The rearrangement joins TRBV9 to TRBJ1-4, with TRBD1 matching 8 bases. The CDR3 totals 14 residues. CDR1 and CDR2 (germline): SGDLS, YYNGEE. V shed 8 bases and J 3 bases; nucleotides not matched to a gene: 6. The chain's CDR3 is CASGQGGANEKLFF. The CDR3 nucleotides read TGTGCCAGTGGACAGGGAGGTGCTAATGAAAAACTGTTTTTT.

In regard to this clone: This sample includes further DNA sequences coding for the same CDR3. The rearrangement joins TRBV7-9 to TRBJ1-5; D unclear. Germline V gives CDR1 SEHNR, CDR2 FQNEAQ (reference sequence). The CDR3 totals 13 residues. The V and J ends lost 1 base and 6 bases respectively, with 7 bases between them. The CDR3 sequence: CASSLGEGQPQHF. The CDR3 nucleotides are TGTGCCAGCAGCTTAGGGGAGGGTCAGCCCCAGCATTTT.

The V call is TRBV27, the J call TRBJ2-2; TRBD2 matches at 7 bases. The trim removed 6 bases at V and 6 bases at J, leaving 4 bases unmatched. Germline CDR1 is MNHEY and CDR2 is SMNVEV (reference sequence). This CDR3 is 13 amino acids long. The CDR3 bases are TGTGCCAGCAGCAAACGGGGGGCCGGGGAGCTGTTTTTT. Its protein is CASSKRGAGELFF.

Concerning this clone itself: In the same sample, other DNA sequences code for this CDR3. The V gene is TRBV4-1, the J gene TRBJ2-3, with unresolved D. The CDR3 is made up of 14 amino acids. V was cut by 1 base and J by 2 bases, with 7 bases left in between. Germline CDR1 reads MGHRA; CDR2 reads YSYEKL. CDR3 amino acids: CASSQGGSTDTQYF. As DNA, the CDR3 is TGCGCCAGCAGCCAAGGTGGCTCCACAGATACGCAGTATTTT.

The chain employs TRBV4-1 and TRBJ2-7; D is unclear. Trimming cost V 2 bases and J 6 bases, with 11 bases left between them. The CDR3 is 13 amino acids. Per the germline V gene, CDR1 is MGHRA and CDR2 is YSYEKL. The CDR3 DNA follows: TGCGCCAGCAGCCAATCTCCGGATCTCGAGCAGTACTTC. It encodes CASSQSPDLEQYF.

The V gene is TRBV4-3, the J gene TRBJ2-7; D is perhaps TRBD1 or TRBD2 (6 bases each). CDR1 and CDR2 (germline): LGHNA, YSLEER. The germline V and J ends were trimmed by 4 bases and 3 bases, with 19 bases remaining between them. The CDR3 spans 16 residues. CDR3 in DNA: TGCGCCAGCAGCCCAACACGGGGGCGAGCTTACTACGAGCAGTACTTC. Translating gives CASSPTRGRAYYEQYF.

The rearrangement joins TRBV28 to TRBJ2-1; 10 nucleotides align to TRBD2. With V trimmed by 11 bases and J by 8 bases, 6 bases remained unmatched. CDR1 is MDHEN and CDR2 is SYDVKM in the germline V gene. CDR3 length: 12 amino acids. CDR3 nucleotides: TGTGCCGGGGCTAGCGGGAGCCATGAGCAGTTCTTC. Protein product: CAGASGSHEQFF.

The CDR3 spells CASSFAWLAGEETQYF. The CDR3, as DNA: TGTGCCAGCAGTTTTGCTTGGTTAGCGGGAGAAGAGACCCAGTACTTC. V usage is TRBV28 and J usage is TRBJ2-5; TRBD2 aligns across 9 bases. This CDR3 contains 16 residues. Trimming removed 3 bases from V and 3 bases from J; junction bases left unmatched: 8. CDR1 and CDR2 from the germline V gene are MDHEN and SYDVKM.

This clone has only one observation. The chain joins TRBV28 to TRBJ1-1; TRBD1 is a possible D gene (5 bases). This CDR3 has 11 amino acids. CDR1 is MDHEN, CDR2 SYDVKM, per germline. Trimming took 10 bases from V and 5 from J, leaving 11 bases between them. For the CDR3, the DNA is TGTGCCACCCTTGGGGGAACTGAAGCTTTCTTT. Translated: CATLGGTEAFF. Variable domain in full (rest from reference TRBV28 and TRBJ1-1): DVKVTQSSRYLVKRTGEKVFLECVQDMDHENMFWYRQDPGLGLRLIYFSYDVKMKEKGDIPEGYSVSREKKERFSLILESASTNQTSMYLCATLGGTEAFFGQGTRLTVV.

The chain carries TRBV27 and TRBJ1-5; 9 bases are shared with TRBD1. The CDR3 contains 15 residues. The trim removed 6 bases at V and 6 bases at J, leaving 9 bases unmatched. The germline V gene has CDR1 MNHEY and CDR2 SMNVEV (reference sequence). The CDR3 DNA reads TGTGCCAGCAGGCCCGGGACAGGGTTAGGTCAGCCCCAGCATTTT. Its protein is CASRPGTGLGQPQHF.

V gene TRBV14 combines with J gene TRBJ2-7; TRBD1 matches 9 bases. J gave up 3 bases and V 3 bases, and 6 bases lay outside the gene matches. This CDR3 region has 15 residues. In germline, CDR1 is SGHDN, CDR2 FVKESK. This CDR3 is CASSHGTGLGYEQYF. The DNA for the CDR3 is TGTGCCAGCAGCCACGGGACAGGGCTTGGCTACGAGCAGTACTTC.